The next 30 T cell receptor beta chains were all read from a single sample in a study of T cell responses to AZD1222 COVID-19 vaccine. Sequencing was performed with immunoSEQ multiplex PCR; in TCRdb, only in-frame clones are kept and a portion is missing. The table shows approximately 120,000 clones, with roughly 88% occurring only once. The material was peripheral blood, obtained on day 0 of AZD1222 vaccination. All receptors derive from an adult in good health.

The chain joins TRBV11-3 to TRBJ2-3; D might be TRBD1 (7 bases). Looked up from germline, CDR1 is SGHNT and CDR2 is YENEEA. This CDR3 spans 14 amino acids. V gave up 3 bases and J gave up 4 bases, with 11 bases separating them. CDR3 in DNA: TGTGCCAGCAGCTTGAGCAGGGGGGCAGATACGCAGTATTTT. This sequence encodes CASSLSRGADTQYF. Full variable domain (missing parts from reference TRBV11-3 and TRBJ2-3): EAGVVQSPRYKIIEKKQPVAFWCNPISGHNTLYWYLQNLGQGPELLIRYENEEAVDDSQLPKDRFSAERLKGVDSTLKIQPAELGDSAVYLCASSLSRGADTQYFGPGTRLTVL.

The J gene is TRBJ1-2, the V gene TRBV5-1, with D maybe TRBD1 (5 bases). V lost 4 bases and J 4 bases, leaving 14 bases between the germline ends. The CDR3 runs to 14 residues. Germline CDR1 and CDR2: SGHRS and YFSETQ. In DNA form, the CDR3 reads TGCGCCAGCAGCCAATCCAGGGACTCCTATGGCTACACCTTC. It specifies CASSQSRDSYGYTF.

This clone was seen more than once but under ten times. This chain uses TRBV11-2 with TRBJ1-1; D is possibly TRBD1 (5 bases). CDR3 size: 14 residues. Germline-derived CDR1 and CDR2 are SGHAT and FQNNGV. The V and J ends lost 3 bases and 1 base respectively, with 9 bases between them. This CDR3 reads CASSFRDPNTEAFF. The CDR3 DNA follows: TGTGCCAGCAGCTTTCGGGACCCGAACACTGAAGCTTTCTTT.

This clone was seen a single time. V usage is TRBV12-3 or TRBV12-4 and J usage is TRBJ1-3; D is unresolved. The CDR3 spans 12 residues. V was clipped by 2 bases and J by 5 bases, with 4 bases between them. The CDR3 DNA is TGTGCCAGCAGTTTATTTAGAAACACCATATATTTT. It yields the protein CASSLFRNTIYF.

In DNA form, the CDR3 reads TGTGCCAGCAGCTTAGCCTCGGCAGGGACTAATGAAAAACTGTTTTTT. Encoded protein: CASSLASAGTNEKLFF. The chain combines TRBV7-9 with TRBJ1-4, with D tentatively TRBD1 (5 bases). The CDR3 extends over 16 amino acids. Trimming took off 0 bases at V and 2 bases at J, with 10 bases between the two ends. The V gene's germline CDR1 is SEHNR and CDR2 FQNEAQ (reference sequence).

This clone appeared a single time. This chain uses TRBV29-1 with TRBJ1-1; D possibly corresponds to TRBD1 (5 bases). Germline loops: CDR1 SQVTM, CDR2 ANQGSEA. CDR3 length equals 13 residues. Trimming took off 7 bases at V and 1 base at J, with 13 bases between the two ends. The CDR3 reads CSAEPGTNTEAFF. CDR3 DNA sequence: TGCAGCGCCGAACCAGGGACGAACACTGAAGCTTTCTTT.

CDR3 loop: CASSLEGTGYGYTF. As DNA, the CDR3 is TGCGCCAGCAGCTTGGAGGGCACAGGCTATGGCTACACCTTC. The chain recombines TRBV5-1 with TRBJ1-2; D is perhaps TRBD1 (5 bases). The germline V gene encodes CDR1 SGHRS and CDR2 YFSETQ. The CDR3 is made up of 14 amino acids. The V end lost 0 bases, the J end lost 4 bases, and 10 bases lay between the germline ends.

This chain joins TRBV5-1 and TRBJ2-2, with TRBD2 as a possible D gene (6 bases). This CDR3 contains 15 residues. V shed 1 base and J shed 7 bases, with 14 bases lying between them. Germline loops: CDR1 SGHRS, CDR2 YFSETQ. The CDR3 region is CASSLTGSNVGELFF. The DNA of the CDR3 is TGCGCCAGCAGCTTGACCGGGAGCAATGTCGGGGAGCTGTTTTTT.

The chain employs TRBV5-1 and TRBJ2-5; the D is unclear. The germline V gene has CDR1 SGHRS and CDR2 YFSETQ. The CDR3 covers 12 residues. Trimming left V 6 bases short and J 4 bases short, with 10 bases between. CDR3 DNA sequence: TGCGCCAGCACCTCTTCGGGAGAGACCCAGTACTTC. It codes for CASTSSGETQYF.

V and J are TRBV7-2 and TRBJ1-1; D is undetermined. Germline CDR1 SGHTA, CDR2 FQGNSA. Trimming removed 2 bases at V and 10 bases at J, with 17 bases between. The CDR3 contains 14 residues. DNA for the CDR3: TGTGCCAGCAGCTTACCTACTCGACAAATAGGAGCTTTCTTT. Translated: CASSLPTRQIGAFF.

The chain has TRBV5-5 and TRBJ2-7, with D perhaps matching TRBD1 (6 bases). This CDR3 spans 13 amino acids. Germline values: CDR1 SGHKS, CDR2 YYEKEE (reference sequence). V shed 3 bases and J shed 2 bases, with 9 bases lying between them. Here the CDR3 DNA reads TGTGCCAGCAGCTCCTCAGGGGCCTACGAGCAGTACTTC. The encoded protein is CASSSSGAYEQYF.

The rearrangement uses TRBV4-3 and TRBJ1-6; tentative D call: TRBD1 (6 bases). The CDR3 loop spans 17 amino acids. The germline CDR1 and CDR2 sequences are LGHNA and YSLEER. Trimming stripped 0 bases from V and 10 bases from J, with 19 bases between. This CDR3 reads CASSQDRVSQGDSPLHF. The CDR3 bases are TGCGCCAGCAGCCAAGATCGAGTTTCACAGGGTGACTCACCCCTCCACTTT.

The chain combines TRBV28 with TRBJ1-4; the D gene is possibly TRBD1 (6 bases). Germline V CDR1 and CDR2: MDHEN, SYDVKM. Trimming cost V 3 bases and J 4 bases, with 9 bases left between them. This CDR3 comprises 14 residues. This chain's CDR3 is CASSFSGVNEKLFF. The CDR3 region has the DNA TGTGCCAGCAGTTTCTCAGGGGTTAATGAAAAACTGTTTTTT.

The V and J genes are TRBV28 and TRBJ2-7, with 14 bases matching TRBD2. The trim removed 2 bases at V and 7 bases at J, leaving 7 bases unmatched. Germline-derived CDR1 and CDR2 are MDHEN and SYDVKM. This CDR3 is 16 amino acids long. CDR3 protein: CASSLPGLAGVLEQYF. The DNA for the CDR3 is TGTGCCAGCAGTTTACCGGGACTAGCGGGAGTTTTAGAGCAGTACTTC.

This clone has only a few counts. The chain employs TRBV5-1 and TRBJ1-4, with no clear D. V lost 0 bases, J lost 0 bases, and 3 bases lay in between. The germline gives CDR1 SGHRS, CDR2 YFSETQ. The CDR3 consists of 14 residues. CDR3 region: CASSLGATNEKLFF. The DNA of the CDR3 is TGCGCCAGCAGCTTGGGTGCAACTAATGAAAAACTGTTTTTT.

The chain uses TRBV7-9 and TRBJ2-2, with D possibly called TRBD1 or TRBD2 (6 bases each). The CDR3 is made up of 15 amino acids. CDR1 is SEHNR, CDR2 FQNEAQ, per germline (reference sequence). The germline V and J ends were trimmed by 7 bases and 3 bases, with 15 bases remaining between them. In DNA form, the CDR3 reads TGTGCCAGCACCACGGGGGCAACGGACACCGGGGAGCTGTTTTTT. Translation gives CASTTGATDTGELFF. Full variable domain (missing parts from reference TRBV7-9 and TRBJ2-2): DTGVSQNPRHKITKRGQNVTFRCDPISEHNRLYWYRQTLGQGPEFLTYFQNEAQLEKSRLLSDRFSAERPKGSFSTLEIQRTEQGDSAMYLCASTTGATDTGELFFGEGSRLTVL.

The rearrangement joins TRBV29-1 to TRBJ1-4; D uncertain. The CDR3 has 13 amino acids. Germline V gene sequence: CDR1 SQVTM, CDR2 ANQGSEA. Trimming shortened V by 5 bases and J by 8 bases, and 15 bases separated the two germline ends. The CDR3: CSVLLPGAEKLFF. CDR3 nucleotide sequence: TGCAGCGTTTTACTCCCGGGTGCAGAAAAACTGTTTTTT.

The rearrangement uses TRBV6-2 or TRBV6-3 and TRBJ1-5, with TRBD1 matching 10 bases. Germline CDR1 MNHEY, CDR2 SVGEGT. The ends lost 0 bases at V and 5 bases at J; junction bases unmatched: 1. The CDR3 is 15 amino acids. The CDR3 reads CASSYSGTGDQPQHF. The CDR3 nucleotides are TGTGCCAGCAGTTACTCGGGGACAGGGGATCAGCCCCAGCATTTT.

With regard to this clone: One end of the junction fails to match germline, which may point to a read error. The chain recombines TRBV7-7 with TRBJ2-1; D may be TRBD2 (6 bases). Per the germline V gene, CDR1 is SSHAT and CDR2 is FNYEAQ (reference sequence). The CDR3 has 16 amino acids. CDR3 in DNA: TGTGCTAGCAGCTTGGGAAGCGGGCCCAATGAGGGTGAGCAGTTCTTC. Translating it yields CASSLGSGPNEGEQFF.

The J gene is TRBJ1-4, the V gene TRBV5-5; 10 positions match TRBD1. From germline, CDR1 is SGHKS and CDR2 YYEKEE (reference sequence). The CDR3 sequence is 18 residues long. The V segment lost 2 bases and the J segment 8 bases; nucleotides outside the gene matches: 15. The CDR3 spells CASSFNTVDRGLYEKLFF. The DNA of the CDR3 is TGTGCCAGCAGCTTCAATACAGTGGACAGGGGGTTGTACGAAAAACTGTTTTTT.

The chain combines TRBV6-5 with TRBJ1-1; perhaps TRBD1 as D (6 bases). Germline V gene lookup returns CDR1 MNHEY and CDR2 SVGAGI. The CDR3 spans 14 residues. V shed 4 bases and J shed 0 bases, with 9 bases lying between them. CDR3 region: CASSSGGVNTEAFF. CDR3 bases: TGTGCCAGCAGTTCGGGGGGCGTGAACACTGAAGCTTTCTTT.

The gene calls are TRBV11-3 and TRBJ2-2; the match to TRBD1 covers 10 bases. This CDR3 spans 15 amino acids. V lost 1 base to trimming and J lost 6 bases; unmatched junction nucleotides: 2. The germline CDR1 and CDR2 sequences are SGHNT and YENEEA. The CDR3 is CASSLGDRGSGELFF. Written as DNA, the CDR3 is TGTGCCAGCAGCTTAGGGGACAGGGGTTCCGGGGAGCTGTTTTTT.

CDR3 region: CASSRTGQGPYEQYF. CDR3 DNA sequence: TGTGCCAGTAGTAGGACGGGACAGGGACCCTACGAGCAGTACTTC. The rearrangement uses TRBV19 and TRBJ2-7; 9 bases match TRBD1. The CDR3 is made up of 15 amino acids. Germline V gene lookup returns CDR1 LNHDA and CDR2 SQIVND (reference sequence). With 4 bases clipped from V and 2 bases from J, the junction kept 6 bases outside the gene matches.

V is TRBV5-1 and J is TRBJ2-3; D is possibly TRBD2 (5 bases). CDR1 SGHRS and CDR2 YFSETQ come from the germline V gene. With 4 bases removed from V and 2 bases from J, the gap between germline ends came to 14 bases. The CDR3 spans 15 residues. The CDR3 here is CASSPVAGPTDTQYF. The CDR3 DNA follows: TGCGCCAGCAGCCCGGTCGCGGGCCCCACAGATACGCAGTATTTT.

This clone showed up just once. J is TRBJ2-7 and V is TRBV7-9, with TRBD1 matching 7 bases. Per germline, CDR1 SEHNR and CDR2 FQNEAQ (reference sequence). CDR3 size: 13 residues. The J segment lost 2 bases and the V segment lost 6 bases, leaving 4 bases of the junction unmatched. CDR3 coding DNA: TGTGCCAGCAGACCAGGGGGACCCTACGAGCAGTACTTC. It codes for CASRPGGPYEQYF.

This CDR3 is CASRGGNYGYTF. The CDR3 DNA sequence: TGTGCCAGTCGTGGGGGGAACTATGGCTACACCTTC. This chain joins TRBV6-6 and TRBJ1-2, with D perhaps TRBD1 (5 bases). The CDR3 consists of 12 residues. Trimming left V 9 bases short and J 2 bases short, with 10 bases between. CDR1 and CDR2 from the germline V gene are MNHNY and SVGAGI (reference sequence).

This chain uses TRBV7-2 with TRBJ1-6; D might be TRBD1 (5 bases). Trimming stripped 5 bases from V and 10 bases from J, with 21 bases between. There are 16 residues in the CDR3. Germline values: CDR1 SGHTA, CDR2 FQGNSA. In DNA form, the CDR3 reads TGTGCCAGCAGCAAAATAGGACCTTTTCAGGGATCACCCCTCCACTTT. Its protein is CASSKIGPFQGSPLHF. The variable domain in full, with the rest retrieved from reference TRBV7-2 and TRBJ1-6, is GAGVSQSPSNKVTEKGKDVELRCDPISGHTALYWYRQSLGQGLEFLIYFQGNSAPDKSGLPSDRFSAERTGGSVSTLTIQRTQQEDSAVYLCASSKIGPFQGSPLHFGNGTRLTVT.

The rearrangement uses TRBV7-2 and TRBJ2-3, with a possible D match to TRBD2 (5 bases). CDR1 is SGHTA, CDR2 FQGNSA, per germline. The CDR3 consists of 15 residues. V lost 1 base to trimming and J lost 2 bases, with 10 bases between them. For the CDR3, the DNA is TGTGCCAGCAGCTTAGTTCCGGGGTCCACAGATACGCAGTATTTT. Translation gives CASSLVPGSTDTQYF.

The V and J genes are TRBV5-1 and TRBJ1-1, with a possible D match to TRBD1 (5 bases). The germline V gene encodes CDR1 SGHRS and CDR2 YFSETQ. Between the trimmed V and J ends, which lost 4 bases and 8 bases, there was a span of 15 bases. The CDR3 runs to 13 residues. The CDR3 coding sequence is TGCGCCAGCAGCGGGGACGCTTTCGGGGAAGCTTTCTTT. It encodes CASSGDAFGEAFF. Together with reference TRBV5-1 and TRBJ1-1, the CDR3 gives the full variable domain: KAGVTQTPRYLIKTRGQQVTLSCSPISGHRSVSWYQQTPGQGLQFLFEYFSETQRNKGNFPGRFSGRQFSNSRSEMNVSTLELGDSALYLCASSGDAFGEAFFGQGTRLTVV.

V usage is TRBV21-1 and J usage is TRBJ2-7; whether TRBD1, the table's D call, matches the DNA was not checked. TRBV21-1 is described as a pseudogene. This CDR3 has 17 amino acids. For the CDR3, the DNA is TGTGCCAGCAGCAAAGCACCCAGGGGGCAAAGCTCCTACGAGCAGTACTTC. Protein: CASSKAPRGQSSYEQYF.